This TCR beta chain stems from a study of CD8 T cells in ankylosing spondylitis. The CDR3 totals 15 residues. Germline CDR1 reads SEHNR; CDR2 reads FQNEAQ (reference sequence). Trimming stripped 5 bases from V and 0 bases from J, with 11 bases between. The sample holds many counts of this clonotype. TCRdb reanalysed the 5' RACE reads using MiXCR and keeps one entry per CDR3 protein. The profile shows roughly 30,000 distinct CDR3 sequences, roughly 29% of them singletons. Source material: synovial fluid, either unsorted or a sorted T cell fraction (not recorded which). The receptor's source is a male donor with ankylosing spondylitis. The J gene is TRBJ2-1, the V gene TRBV7-9; D is possibly TRBD1 (5 bases). CDR3 coding DNA: TGTGCCAGCAGCCTTACAAGGGGCTCCTACAATGAGCAGTTCTTC. This encodes CASSLTRGSYNEQFF.